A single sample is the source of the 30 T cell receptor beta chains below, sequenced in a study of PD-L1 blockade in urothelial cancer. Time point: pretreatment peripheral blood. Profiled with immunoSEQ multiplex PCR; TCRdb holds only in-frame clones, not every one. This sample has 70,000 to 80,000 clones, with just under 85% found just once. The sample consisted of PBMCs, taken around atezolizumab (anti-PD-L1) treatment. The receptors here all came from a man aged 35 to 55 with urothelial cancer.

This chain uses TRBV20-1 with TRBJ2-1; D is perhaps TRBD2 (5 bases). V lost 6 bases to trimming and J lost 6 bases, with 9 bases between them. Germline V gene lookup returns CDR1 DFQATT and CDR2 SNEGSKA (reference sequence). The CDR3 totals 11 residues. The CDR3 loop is CSAPDFNEQFF. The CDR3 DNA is TGCAGTGCCCCGGACTTCAATGAGCAGTTCTTC.

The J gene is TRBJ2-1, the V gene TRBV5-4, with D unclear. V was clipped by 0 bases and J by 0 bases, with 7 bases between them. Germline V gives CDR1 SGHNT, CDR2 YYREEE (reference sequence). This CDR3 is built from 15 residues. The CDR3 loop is CASSLGASSYNEQFF. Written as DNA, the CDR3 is TGTGCCAGCAGCTTGGGAGCGAGCTCCTACAATGAGCAGTTCTTC.

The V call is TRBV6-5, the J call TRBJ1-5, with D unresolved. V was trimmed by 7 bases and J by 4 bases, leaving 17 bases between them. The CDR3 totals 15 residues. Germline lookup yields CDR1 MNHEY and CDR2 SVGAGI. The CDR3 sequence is CASKPDRVPNQPQHF. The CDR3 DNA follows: TGTGCCAGCAAACCCGACCGGGTCCCTAATCAGCCCCAGCATTTT.

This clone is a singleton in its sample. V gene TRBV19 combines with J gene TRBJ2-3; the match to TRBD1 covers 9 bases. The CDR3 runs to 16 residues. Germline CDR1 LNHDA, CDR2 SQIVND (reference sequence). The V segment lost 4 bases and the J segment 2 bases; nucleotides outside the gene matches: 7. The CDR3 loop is CASSKSGTGLTDTQYF. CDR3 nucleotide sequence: TGTGCCAGTAGTAAATCCGGGACAGGGCTCACAGATACGCAGTATTTT.

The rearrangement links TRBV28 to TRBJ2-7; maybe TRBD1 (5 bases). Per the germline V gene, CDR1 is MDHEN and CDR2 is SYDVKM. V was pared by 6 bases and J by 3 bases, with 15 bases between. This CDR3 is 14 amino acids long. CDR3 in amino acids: CASRDTRKIYEQYF. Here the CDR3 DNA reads TGTGCCAGCAGGGACACAAGGAAGATCTACGAGCAGTACTTC. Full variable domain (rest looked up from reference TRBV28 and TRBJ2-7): DVKVTQSSRYLVKRTGEKVFLECVQDMDHENMFWYRQDPGLGLRLIYFSYDVKMKEKGDIPEGYSVSREKKERFSLILESASTNQTSMYLCASRDTRKIYEQYFGPGTRLTVT.

CDR3 DNA sequence: TGTGCCAGCAGTTGGGCACTAGCGGGAACCTACGAGCAGTACTTC. This translates into CASSWALAGTYEQYF. The chain combines TRBV6-6 with TRBJ2-7; 10 bases fit TRBD2. Germline V CDR1 and CDR2: MNHNY, SVGAGI (reference sequence). Trimming at V came to 4 bases and at J to 2 bases, leaving 5 bases not matched to a gene. The CDR3 covers 15 residues.

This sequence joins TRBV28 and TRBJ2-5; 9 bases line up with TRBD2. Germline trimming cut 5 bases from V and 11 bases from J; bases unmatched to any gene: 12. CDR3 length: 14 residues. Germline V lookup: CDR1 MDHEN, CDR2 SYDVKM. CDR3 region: CASSPYPLAGAQYF. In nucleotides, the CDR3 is TGTGCCAGCAGTCCCTACCCACTAGCGGGCGCTCAGTACTTC. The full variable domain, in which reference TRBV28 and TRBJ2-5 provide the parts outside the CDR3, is DVKVTQSSRYLVKRTGEKVFLECVQDMDHENMFWYRQDPGLGLRLIYFSYDVKMKEKGDIPEGYSVSREKKERFSLILESASTNQTSMYLCASSPYPLAGAQYFGPGTRLLVL.

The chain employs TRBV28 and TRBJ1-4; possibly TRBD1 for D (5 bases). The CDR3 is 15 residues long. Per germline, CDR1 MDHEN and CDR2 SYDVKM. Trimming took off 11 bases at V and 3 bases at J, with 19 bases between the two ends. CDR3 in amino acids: CASRAGSGANEKLFF. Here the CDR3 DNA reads TGTGCCTCCAGGGCGGGGAGTGGAGCTAATGAAAAACTGTTTTTT.

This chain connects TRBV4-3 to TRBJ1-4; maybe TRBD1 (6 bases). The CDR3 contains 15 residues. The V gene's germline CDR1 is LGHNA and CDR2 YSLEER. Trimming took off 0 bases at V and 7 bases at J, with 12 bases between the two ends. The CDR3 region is CASSQDGGRGEKLFF. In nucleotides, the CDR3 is TGCGCCAGCAGCCAAGATGGGGGCCGGGGTGAAAAACTGTTTTTT.

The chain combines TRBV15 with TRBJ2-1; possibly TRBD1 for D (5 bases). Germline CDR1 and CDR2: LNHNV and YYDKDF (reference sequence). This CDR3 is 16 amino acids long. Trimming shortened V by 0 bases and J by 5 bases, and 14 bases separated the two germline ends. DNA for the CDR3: TGTGCCACCAGCAGAGAACGGCTAGTAGGGGACAATGAGCAGTTCTTC. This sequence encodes CATSRERLVGDNEQFF. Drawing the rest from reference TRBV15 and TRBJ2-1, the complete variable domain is DAMVIQNPRYQVTQFGKPVTLSCSQTLNHNVMYWYQQKSSQAPKLLFHYYDKDFNNEADTPDNFQSRRPNTSFCFLDIRSPGLGDTAMYLCATSRERLVGDNEQFFGPGTRLTVL.

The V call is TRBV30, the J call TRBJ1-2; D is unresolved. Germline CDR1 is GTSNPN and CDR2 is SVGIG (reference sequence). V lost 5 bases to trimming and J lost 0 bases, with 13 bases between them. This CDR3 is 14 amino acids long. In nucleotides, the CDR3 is TGTGCCTGGGGAGGAGCAGTTTCTAACTATGGCTACACCTTC. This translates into CAWGGAVSNYGYTF. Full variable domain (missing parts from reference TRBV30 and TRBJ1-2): SQTIHQWPATLVQPVGSPLSLECTVEGTSNPNLYWYRQAAGRGLQLLFYSVGIGQISSEVPQNLSASRPQDRQFILSSKKLLLSDSGFYLCAWGGAVSNYGYTFGSGTRLTVV.

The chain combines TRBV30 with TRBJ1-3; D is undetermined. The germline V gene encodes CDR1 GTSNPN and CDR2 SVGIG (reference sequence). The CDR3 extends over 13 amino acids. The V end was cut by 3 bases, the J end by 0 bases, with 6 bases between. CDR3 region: CAWRDFSGNTIYF. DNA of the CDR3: TGTGCCTGGAGGGACTTCTCTGGAAACACCATATATTTT.

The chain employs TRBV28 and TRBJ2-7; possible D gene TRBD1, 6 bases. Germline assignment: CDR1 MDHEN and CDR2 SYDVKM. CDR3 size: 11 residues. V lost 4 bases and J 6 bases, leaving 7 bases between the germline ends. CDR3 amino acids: CASSYRAEQYF. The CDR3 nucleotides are TGTGCCAGCAGTTACAGGGCCGAGCAGTACTTC.

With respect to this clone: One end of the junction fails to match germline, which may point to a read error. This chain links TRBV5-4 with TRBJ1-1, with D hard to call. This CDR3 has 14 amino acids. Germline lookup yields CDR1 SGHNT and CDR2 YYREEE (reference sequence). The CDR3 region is CASSLGSIDTEAFF. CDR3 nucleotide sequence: TGTGCCAGCAGTTTGGGGAGCATCGACACTGAAGCTTTCTTT.

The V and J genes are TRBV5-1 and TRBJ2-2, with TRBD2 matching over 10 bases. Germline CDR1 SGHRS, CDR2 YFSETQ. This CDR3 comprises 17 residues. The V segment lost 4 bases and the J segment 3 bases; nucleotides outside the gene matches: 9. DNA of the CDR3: TGCGCCAGCAGCGCAAGTCTAGCGGGAGTGTACACCGGGGAGCTGTTTTTT. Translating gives CASSASLAGVYTGELFF.

The CDR3: CASSLGRGLNEKLFF. The CDR3, as DNA: TGTGCCAGCAGCTTGGGCAGGGGCCTCAATGAAAAACTGTTTTTT. The V call is TRBV5-4, the J call TRBJ1-4, with D maybe TRBD1 (6 bases). Germline V gene sequence: CDR1 SGHNT, CDR2 YYREEE (reference sequence). Trimming removed 0 bases at V and 5 bases at J, with 11 bases between. This CDR3 has 15 amino acids.

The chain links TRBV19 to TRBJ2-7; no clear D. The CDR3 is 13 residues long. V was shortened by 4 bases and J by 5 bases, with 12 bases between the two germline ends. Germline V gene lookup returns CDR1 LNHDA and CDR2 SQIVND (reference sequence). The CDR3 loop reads CASSTTGSHEQYF. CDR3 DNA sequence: TGTGCCAGTAGTACTACCGGGTCCCACGAGCAGTACTTC.

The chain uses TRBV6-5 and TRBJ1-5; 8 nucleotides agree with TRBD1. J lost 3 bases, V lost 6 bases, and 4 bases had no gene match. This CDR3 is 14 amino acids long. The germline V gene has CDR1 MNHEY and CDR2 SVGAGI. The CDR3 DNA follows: TGTGCCAGCAGCCGACAGGGGACCAATCAGCCCCAGCATTTT. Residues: CASSRQGTNQPQHF.

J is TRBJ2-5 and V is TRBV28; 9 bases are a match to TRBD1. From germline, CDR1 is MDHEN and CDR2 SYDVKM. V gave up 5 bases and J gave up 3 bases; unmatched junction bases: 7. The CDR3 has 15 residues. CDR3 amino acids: CASSTGGARKETQYF. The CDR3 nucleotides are TGTGCCAGCAGTACAGGGGGCGCGAGAAAAGAGACCCAGTACTTC.

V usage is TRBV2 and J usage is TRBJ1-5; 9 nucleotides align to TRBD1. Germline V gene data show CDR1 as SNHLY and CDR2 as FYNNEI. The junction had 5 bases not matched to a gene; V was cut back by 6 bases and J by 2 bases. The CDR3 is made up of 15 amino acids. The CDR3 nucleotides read TGTGCCAGCAGACCGGACAGGGGACGCAATCAGCCCCAGCATTTT. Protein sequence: CASRPDRGRNQPQHF.

CDR3 in amino acids: CASRGRDTTNTGELFF. The CDR3 region has the DNA TGTGCCAGCAGGGGAAGGGACACCACGAACACCGGGGAGCTGTTTTTT. The chain has TRBV5-6 and TRBJ2-2, with D possibly matching TRBD1 (6 bases). Germline V gene sequence: CDR1 SGHDT, CDR2 YYEEEE. The V end was cut by 5 bases, the J end by 0 bases, with 14 bases between. The CDR3 has 16 amino acids.

This CDR3 is CASSSGISYEQYF. The CDR3 nucleotides are TGTGCCAGCAGCTCGGGGATCAGCTACGAGCAGTACTTC. The chain employs TRBV14 and TRBJ2-7; a possible D gene is TRBD2 (5 bases). The CDR3 is 13 residues long. CDR1 and CDR2 from the germline V gene are SGHDN and FVKESK. With 5 bases removed from V and 3 bases from J, the gap between germline ends came to 11 bases.

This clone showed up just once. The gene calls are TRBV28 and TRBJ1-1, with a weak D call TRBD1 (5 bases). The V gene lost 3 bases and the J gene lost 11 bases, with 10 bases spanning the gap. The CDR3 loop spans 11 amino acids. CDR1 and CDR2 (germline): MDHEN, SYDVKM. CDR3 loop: CASSLQRGAFF. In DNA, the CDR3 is TGTGCCAGCAGTTTGCAACGGGGGGCTTTCTTT. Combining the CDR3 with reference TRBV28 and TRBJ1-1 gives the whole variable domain DVKVTQSSRYLVKRTGEKVFLECVQDMDHENMFWYRQDPGLGLRLIYFSYDVKMKEKGDIPEGYSVSREKKERFSLILESASTNQTSMYLCASSLQRGAFFGQGTRLTVV.

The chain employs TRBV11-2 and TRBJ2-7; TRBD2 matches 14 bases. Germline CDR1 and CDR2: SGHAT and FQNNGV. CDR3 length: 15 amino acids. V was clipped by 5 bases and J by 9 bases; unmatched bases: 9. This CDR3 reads CASSPPGLAGVLQYF. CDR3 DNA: TGTGCCAGCAGCCCCCCGGGACTAGCGGGAGTTTTGCAGTACTTC.

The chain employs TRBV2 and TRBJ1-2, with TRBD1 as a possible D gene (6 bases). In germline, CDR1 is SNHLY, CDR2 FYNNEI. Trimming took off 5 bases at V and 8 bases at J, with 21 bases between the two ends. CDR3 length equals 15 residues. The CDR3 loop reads CASSTLQGGLGGYTF. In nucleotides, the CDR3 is TGTGCCAGCAGTACCTTACAGGGAGGGCTGGGAGGCTACACCTTC.

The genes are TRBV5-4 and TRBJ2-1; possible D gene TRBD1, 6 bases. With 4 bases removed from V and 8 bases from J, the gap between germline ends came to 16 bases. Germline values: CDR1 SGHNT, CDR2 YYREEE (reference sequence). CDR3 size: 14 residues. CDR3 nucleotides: TGTGCCAGCAGCACCCGAGGACAGTTTTATGAGCAGTTCTTC. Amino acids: CASSTRGQFYEQFF.

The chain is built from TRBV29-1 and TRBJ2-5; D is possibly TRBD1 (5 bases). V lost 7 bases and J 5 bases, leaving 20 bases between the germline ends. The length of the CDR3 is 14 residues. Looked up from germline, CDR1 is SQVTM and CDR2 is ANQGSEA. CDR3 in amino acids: CSAIFNWAGETQYF. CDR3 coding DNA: TGCAGCGCCATATTTAACTGGGCAGGGGAGACCCAGTACTTC.

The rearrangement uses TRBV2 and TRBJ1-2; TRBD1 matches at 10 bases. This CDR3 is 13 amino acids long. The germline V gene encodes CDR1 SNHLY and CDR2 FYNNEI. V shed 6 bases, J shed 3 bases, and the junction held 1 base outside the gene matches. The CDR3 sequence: CASSGQGDYGYTF. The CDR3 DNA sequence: TGTGCCAGCAGCGGACAGGGGGACTATGGCTACACCTTC.

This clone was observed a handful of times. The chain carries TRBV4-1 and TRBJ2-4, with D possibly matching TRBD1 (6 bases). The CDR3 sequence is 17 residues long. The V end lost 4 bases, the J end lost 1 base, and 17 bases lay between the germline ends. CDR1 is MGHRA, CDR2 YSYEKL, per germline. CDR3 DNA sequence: TGCGCCAGCAGCCGCCTTACAGGGTCGGGTGCCAAAAACATTCAGTACTTC. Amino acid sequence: CASSRLTGSGAKNIQYF.

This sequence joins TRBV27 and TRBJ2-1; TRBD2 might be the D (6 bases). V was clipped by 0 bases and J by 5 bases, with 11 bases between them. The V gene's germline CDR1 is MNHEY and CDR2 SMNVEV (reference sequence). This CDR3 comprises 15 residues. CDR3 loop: CASSLSWGVNNEQFF. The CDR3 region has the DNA TGTGCCAGCAGTTTATCGTGGGGGGTTAACAATGAGCAGTTCTTC.